Listed below are T cell receptor beta chains from one sample, sequenced in a study of spatial heterogeneity in lung cancer. TCRdb re-derived calls from the 5' RACE reads in MiXCR, one entry per CDR3 protein. The table includes nearly 95,000 distinct CDR3 sequences, approximately 19% detected once. This specimen was PBMCs, taken at follow-up. These receptors were obtained from a male donor with early-stage non-small cell lung cancer. The CDR3 runs from the conserved cysteine through the conserved F or W. The D gene is left open where the match is weak. Size is omitted from some rows. Given values are once, few, many or a class for expanded clones.

>NA|TRBJ1-5|few|TRBV20-1
CSAQAINSNQPQHF
TGCAGTGCTCAGGCGATAAATAGCAATCAGCCCCAGCATTTT
>NA|TRBJ2-2|NA|TRBV6-2/TRBV6-3
CASNGQPNGELFF
TGTGCCAGCAATGGACAGCCCAACGGGGAGCTGTTTTTT
>NA|TRBJ2-1|few|TRBV6-2/TRBV6-3
CASSFQGPIAEQFF
TGTGCCAGCAGTTTCCAGGGGCCCATTGCTGAGCAGTTCTTC
>NA|TRBJ1-4|few|TRBV11-2
CASSDEGLGNEKLFF
TGTGCCAGCAGCGATGAGGGGTTAGGTAATGAAAAACTGTTTTTT
>TRBD1|TRBJ2-3|NA|TRBV6-2/TRBV6-3
CASSYNPGDRTAGDTQYF
TGTGCCAGCAGTTACAACCCCGGGGACAGGACCGCGGGGGATACGCAGTATTTT
>NA|TRBJ2-2|few|TRBV7-8
CASSLNAGYETGELFF
TGTGCCAGCAGCTTAAACGCGGGATATGAGACCGGGGAGCTGTTTTTT
>NA|TRBJ1-5|few|TRBV19
CASSKGSGVAYSNQPQHF
TGTGCCAGTAGTAAGGGGTCAGGGGTTGCCTATAGCAATCAGCCCCAGCATTTT
>NA|TRBJ2-1|few|TRBV9
CASSVHSSNEQFF
TGTGCCAGCAGCGTGCACAGCTCGAATGAGCAGTTCTTC
>NA|TRBJ2-7|few|TRBV4-1
CASSQGTTGSYEQYF
TGCGCCAGCAGCCAAGGGACGACAGGCTCCTACGAGCAGTACTTC
>NA|TRBJ1-1|NA|TRBV30
CAWSVSGMDTEAFF
TGTGCCTGGAGTGTATCAGGGATGGACACTGAAGCTTTCTTT
>NA|TRBJ2-3|few|TRBV4-3
CASSQARTSTDTQYF
TGCGCCAGCAGCCAGGCCCGGACAAGCACAGATACGCAGTATTTT
>TRBD2|TRBJ2-3|NA|TRBV30
CAWSGISGGDTDTQYF
TGTGCCTGGAGTGGGATTAGCGGGGGGGACACAGATACGCAGTATTTT
>TRBD1|TRBJ2-7|few|TRBV20-1
CSAKGQGTYEQYF
TGCAGTGCTAAAGGACAGGGAACCTACGAGCAGTACTTC
>NA|TRBJ2-1|few|TRBV9
CASSVGVSSYNEQFF
TGTGCCAGCAGCGTAGGAGTTAGCTCCTACAATGAGCAGTTCTTC
>NA|TRBJ1-5|many|TRBV18
CASSPPAGSNQPQHF
TGTGCCAGCTCACCACCGGCCGGTTCGAATCAGCCCCAGCATTTT
>TRBD1|TRBJ1-2|few|TRBV20-1
CSARDDSAGGDYYGYTF
TGCAGTGCTAGAGATGATTCGGCAGGGGGGGATTACTATGGCTACACCTTC
>TRBD1|TRBJ1-1|NA|TRBV7-2
CASSVDRRYTEAFF
TGTGCCAGCAGCGTGGACAGGAGGTACACTGAAGCTTTCTTT
>TRBD2|TRBJ2-1|NA|TRBV5-1
CASSGTSGSPRSKFF
TGCGCCAGCAGCGGGACTAGCGGGAGCCCCCGAAGTAAGTTCTTC
>NA|TRBJ2-4|NA|TRBV30
CAWSRERGSGGYF
TGTGCCTGGAGCCGGGAAAGGGGGAGCGGTGGGTACTTC
>TRBD2|TRBJ2-2|few|TRBV7-2
CASSFHASGNTGELFF
TGTGCCAGCAGCTTTCACGCTAGCGGGAACACCGGGGAGCTGTTTTTT
>NA|TRBJ1-5|few|TRBV6-1
CASSPRWGSGQPQHF
TGTGCCAGCAGCCCCCGTTGGGGAAGCGGGCAGCCCCAGCATTTT
>TRBD1|TRBJ1-2|few|TRBV7-2
CASSLTGGNYGYTF
TGTGCCAGCAGCTTGACAGGGGGGAACTATGGCTACACCTTC